This passage covers 31 T cell receptor beta chains from one sample sequenced in a study of response to subunit inactivated influenza vaccine. TCRdb reprocessed the RT-PCR reads with MiXCR, giving one entry per CDR3 protein. The sample has 700,000 to 800,000 distinct CDR3 sequences, less than 20% seen once. Sequenced material: PBMCs from blood, taken 5 days after vaccination. Receptors were obtained from a middle-aged man who received an inactivated influenza vaccine.

The chain carries TRBV4-2 and TRBJ2-7; D remains unclear. The CDR3 spans 12 residues. V was trimmed by 3 bases and J by 7 bases, leaving 10 bases between them. Germline V gene lookup returns CDR1 LGHNA and CDR2 YNFKEQ. CDR3 in amino acids: CASSHSGREQYF. The CDR3 DNA is TGTGCCAGCAGCCACTCGGGTAGGGAGCAGTACTTC.

This clonotype was seen a handful of times. This chain connects TRBV7-2 to TRBJ1-1; perhaps TRBD1 as D (5 bases). The CDR3 loop spans 15 amino acids. V lost 5 bases to trimming and J lost 3 bases, with 16 bases between them. Germline V CDR1 and CDR2: SGHTA, FQGNSA. The CDR3 DNA sequence: TGTGCCAGCAGCCATGGGTGGATGGGGCACACTGAAGCTTTCTTT. It is translated as CASSHGWMGHTEAFF.

This clonotype has just a few counts. The V gene is TRBV7-9, the J gene TRBJ2-7; 9 bases are shared with TRBD2. J gave up 3 bases and V 5 bases, and 5 bases lay outside the gene matches. This CDR3 has 14 residues. Per germline, CDR1 SEHNR and CDR2 FQNEAQ (reference sequence). The CDR3 nucleotides are TGTGCCAGCAGCGCTAGCGGGATCGGCTACGAGCAGTACTTC. Amino acids: CASSASGIGYEQYF.

The chain carries TRBV7-2 and TRBJ2-7, with D hard to call. The CDR3 is made up of 14 amino acids. Germline V gene data show CDR1 as SGHTA and CDR2 as FQGNSA. Trimming took 5 bases from V and 6 from J, leaving 17 bases between them. CDR3 sequence reads: CASSDGRFRVEQYF. The CDR3 nucleotides read TGTGCCAGCAGCGACGGAAGGTTTAGGGTCGAGCAGTACTTC.

This chain uses TRBV4-2 with TRBJ2-1, with D possibly being TRBD2 (5 bases). This CDR3 has 14 residues. Looked up from germline, CDR1 is LGHNA and CDR2 is YNFKEQ. Trimming pared 3 bases from V and 7 bases from J, leaving 13 bases between. The CDR3 DNA is TGTGCCAGCAGCCAGGATACTAGGGTTAATGAGCAGTTCTTC. As protein: CASSQDTRVNEQFF.

Of note for this clonotype: The conserved phenylalanine or tryptophan normally closing the CDR3 is absent here, so this likely arose from a read error. The DNA is left out, because the CDR3 cannot be placed on it with certainty; the CDR3 is given as TCRdb lists it. The chain joins TRBV20-1 to TRBJ2-1; the table names TRBD1, a call not compared with the DNA. Germline V gives CDR1 DFQATT, CDR2 SNEGSKA (reference sequence). The CDR3 length is 10 residues, termini included. CDR3 protein: CSATTRSFPA.

This chain links TRBV29-1 with TRBJ1-2, with D unresolved. V lost 7 bases and J lost 0, with 12 bases in between. Germline CDR1 SQVTM, CDR2 ANQGSEA. The CDR3 contains 13 residues. CDR3 coding DNA: TGCAGCGCACACACCACAGCTAACTATGGCTACACCTTC. This codes for CSAHTTANYGYTF.

This clonotype has a handful of counts. The CDR3 here is CASSRSPGQLMNTEAFF. The DNA of the CDR3 is TGCGCCAGCAGCCGGTCCCCCGGACAGCTCATGAACACTGAAGCTTTCTTT. This sequence joins TRBV5-1 and TRBJ1-1; D might be TRBD1 (6 bases). Germline CDR1 reads SGHRS; CDR2 reads YFSETQ. V lost 4 bases and J lost 0, with 19 bases in between. The CDR3 is 17 residues long.

The genes are TRBV3-1 and TRBJ1-1; D remains unclear. The V end lost 4 bases, the J end lost 2 bases, and 11 bases lay between the germline ends. Germline V gene sequence: CDR1 LGHDT, CDR2 YNNKEL (reference sequence). CDR3 size: 14 residues. The DNA of the CDR3 is TGTGCCAGCAGCCCCCACAGATTTAACACTGAAGCTTTCTTT. Translated: CASSPHRFNTEAFF.

The V and J genes are TRBV5-1 and TRBJ1-5; 10 bases line up with TRBD1. CDR3 length: 17 amino acids. The germline V gene has CDR1 SGHRS and CDR2 YFSETQ. The V segment lost 2 bases and the J segment 2 bases; nucleotides outside the gene matches: 7. Written as DNA, the CDR3 is TGCGCCAGCAGCTTTGGTGGACAGGGGGACGGCAATCAGCCCCAGCATTTT. Translated, it gives CASSFGGQGDGNQPQHF.

This sequence joins TRBV6-1 and TRBJ2-1; D possibly matches TRBD1 or TRBD2 (5 bases each). In germline, CDR1 is MNHNS, CDR2 SASEGT. V was shortened by 8 bases and J by 9 bases, with 17 bases between the two germline ends. The CDR3 consists of 13 residues. The CDR3 DNA reads TGTGCCAGCGGTCTCAGGTGGGACGGTGAGCAGTTCTTC. Its protein product is CASGLRWDGEQFF.

J is TRBJ2-7 and V is TRBV2; tentative D call: TRBD2 (5 bases). Between the trimmed V and J ends, which lost 8 bases and 4 bases, there was a span of 18 bases. This CDR3 has 14 amino acids. In germline, CDR1 is SNHLY, CDR2 FYNNEI. CDR3 loop: CASQMDRGKYEQYF. The DNA of the CDR3 is TGTGCCAGCCAGATGGATCGAGGGAAATACGAGCAGTACTTC. Full variable domain (rest looked up from reference TRBV2 and TRBJ2-7): EPEVTQTPSHQVTQMGQEVILRCVPISNHLYFYWYRQILGQKVEFLVSFYNNEISEKSEIFDDQFSVERPDGSNFTLKIRSTKLEDSAMYFCASQMDRGKYEQYFGPGTRLTVT.

V is TRBV6-2 or TRBV6-3 and J is TRBJ2-3, with TRBD1 matching over 9 bases. CDR1 is MNHEY, CDR2 SVGEGT, per germline. V trimming: 5 bases; J trimming: 8 bases; junction bases outside the gene matches: 2. The CDR3 contains 12 residues. The CDR3 nucleotides read TGTGCCAGCAGTAAGACAGGGGGTACGCAGTATTTT. This translates into CASSKTGGTQYF.

V is TRBV5-6 and J is TRBJ2-1; 15 nucleotides match TRBD2. CDR1 and CDR2 (germline): SGHDT, YYEEEE. J gave up 1 base and V 4 bases, and 6 bases lay outside the gene matches. The CDR3 runs 18 residues. CDR3 protein: CASSVGLAGGTSYNEQFF. Written as DNA, the CDR3 is TGTGCCAGCAGCGTGGGACTAGCGGGGGGAACTTCCTACAATGAGCAGTTCTTC.

This clonotype was counted between two and nine times. V is TRBV4-3 and J is TRBJ1-2, with TRBD1 as a possible D gene (5 bases). V was trimmed by 0 bases and J by 8 bases, leaving 16 bases between them. This CDR3 contains 15 residues. Germline V gives CDR1 LGHNA, CDR2 YSLEER. The CDR3 bases are TGCGCCAGCAGCCAAGATTCCCAGGCCAACAGGGGCTACACCTTC. It translates to CASSQDSQANRGYTF.

Only a few counts were recorded for this clonotype. The chain carries TRBV4-3 and TRBJ2-1; D uncertain. This CDR3 has 15 residues. Deletions cut 1 base from V and 5 bases from J, with 12 bases between. Germline CDR1 and CDR2: LGHNA and YSLEER. The CDR3 DNA sequence: TGCGCCAGCAGCCAAGTTCTCAAACGGGACAATGAGCAGTTCTTC. Residues: CASSQVLKRDNEQFF.

This clonotype was seen many times. The chain recombines TRBV24-1 with TRBJ2-3; no clear D. This CDR3 spans 13 amino acids. V was pared by 3 bases and J by 5 bases, with 8 bases between. CDR1 is KGHDR, CDR2 SFDVKD, per germline. The CDR3 sequence: CATSDHNVDTQYF. The CDR3 DNA reads as TGTGCCACCAGTGATCATAACGTAGATACGCAGTATTTT.

J is TRBJ2-3 and V is TRBV5-5, with D uncertain. Germline assignment: CDR1 SGHKS and CDR2 YYEKEE (reference sequence). Deletions cut 0 bases from V and 1 base from J, with 6 bases between. The CDR3 consists of 14 residues. The CDR3 region is CASSLGFGTDTQYF. For the CDR3, the DNA is TGTGCCAGCAGCTTGGGTTTTGGCACAGATACGCAGTATTTT. Supplemented by reference TRBV5-5 and TRBJ2-3, the full variable domain reads DAGVTQSPTHLIKTRGQQVTLRCSPISGHKSVSWYQQVLGQGPQFIFQYYEKEERGRGNFPDRFSARQFPNYSSELNVNALLLGDSALYLCASSLGFGTDTQYFGPGTRLTVL.

The sample holds a few counts of this clonotype. The chain joins TRBV24-1 to TRBJ2-1; 11 positions agree with TRBD2. Losses at the gene ends were 0 bases for V and 6 bases for J; bases not matched to a gene: 3. Germline loops: CDR1 KGHDR, CDR2 SFDVKD. This CDR3 is built from 16 residues. As DNA, the CDR3 is TGTGCCACCAGTGATTTGACTAGCGGGAGCTCCAATGAGCAGTTCTTC. It specifies CATSDLTSGSSNEQFF.

The chain couples TRBV28 to TRBJ2-6; maybe TRBD2 (5 bases). The CDR3 runs 18 residues. Trimming stripped 3 bases from V and 3 bases from J, with 18 bases between. Germline lookup yields CDR1 MDHEN and CDR2 SYDVKM. Here the CDR3 reads CASSLRADGLFGANVLTF. The CDR3 DNA sequence: TGTGCCAGCAGTTTGCGAGCGGACGGTCTCTTTGGGGCCAACGTCCTGACTTTC.

The chain uses TRBV3-1 and TRBJ2-7, with 7 bases fitting TRBD1. Germline CDR1 reads LGHDT; CDR2 reads YNNKEL (reference sequence). The CDR3 covers 17 residues. V lost 4 bases to trimming and J lost 0 bases; unmatched junction nucleotides: 12. In DNA form, the CDR3 reads TGTGCCAGCAGCCTATCGGACGGGACAGTTAGCTCCTACGAGCAGTACTTC. Translation: CASSLSDGTVSSYEQYF.

This clonotype was counted between two and nine times. The chain combines TRBV7-9 with TRBJ1-2; D is ambiguous. The germline V gene has CDR1 SEHNR and CDR2 FQNEAQ (reference sequence). This CDR3 is built from 12 residues. V dropped 0 bases and J dropped 6 bases, with 5 bases sitting between them. CDR3 region: CASSLALHGYTF. CDR3 nucleotide sequence: TGTGCCAGCAGCTTAGCGCTTCATGGCTACACCTTC.

This clonotype was found many times. This sequence joins TRBV10-3 and TRBJ2-1, with 10 bases that match TRBD2. The J segment lost 8 bases and the V segment lost 7 bases, leaving 11 bases of the junction unmatched. The CDR3 loop spans 15 amino acids. CDR1 and CDR2 from the germline V gene are ENHRY and SYGVKD. The CDR3 nucleotides read TGTGCCATCAATAGCGGGAGGCAATCAGGGGATGAGCAGTTCTTC. It codes for CAINSGRQSGDEQFF.

This clonotype was picked up many times. The CDR3 bases are TGTGCCAGCAGTTTAAGGGGGTCCGGGGCCAACGTCCTGACTTTC. This gives the protein CASSLRGSGANVLTF. V usage is TRBV12-3 or TRBV12-4 and J usage is TRBJ2-6, with D possibly matching TRBD1 (6 bases). The CDR3 totals 15 residues. V lost 2 bases and J 4 bases, leaving 9 bases between the germline ends.

The chain has TRBV11-2 and TRBJ2-3; tentatively, D is TRBD1 (7 bases). CDR1 is SGHAT and CDR2 is FQNNGV in the germline V gene. The V end was cut by 5 bases, the J end by 2 bases, with 14 bases between. The CDR3 length is 15 residues. The CDR3 bases are TGTGCCAGCAGCCCGGGGGACAGAAACACAGATACGCAGTATTTT. Encoded protein: CASSPGDRNTDTQYF.

This clonotype was observed a few times. The chain couples TRBV20-1 to TRBJ2-1; perhaps D is TRBD1 or TRBD2 (5 bases each). The CDR3 loop spans 14 amino acids. The V gene's germline CDR1 is DFQATT and CDR2 SNEGSKA (reference sequence). V was shortened by 1 base and J by 9 bases, with 16 bases between the two germline ends. The CDR3 DNA reads as TGCAGTGCTAGAGCCGCGGGCGTTAGGGGTGAGCAGTTCTTC. Its translation is CSARAAGVRGEQFF.

This clonotype has only a few counts. This chain links TRBV6-2 or TRBV6-3 with TRBJ1-1; D gene unclear. Germline V CDR1 and CDR2: MNHEY, SVGEGT. This CDR3 comprises 16 residues. V lost 2 bases, J lost 0 bases, and 13 bases lay in between. This chain's CDR3 is CASSYQQLRVNTEAFF. Written as DNA, the CDR3 is TGTGCCAGCAGTTACCAACAGTTAAGGGTGAACACTGAAGCTTTCTTT.

The chain carries TRBV6-2 or TRBV6-3 and TRBJ2-3; TRBD2 aligns across 8 bases. The junction had 9 bases not matched to a gene; V was cut back by 2 bases and J by 8 bases. The CDR3 has 15 residues. The germline CDR1 and CDR2 sequences are MNHEY and SVGEGT. Here the CDR3 DNA reads TGTGCCAGCAGTTACGGGCGGGGGGCTGTAGGTACGCAGTATTTT. Translation gives CASSYGRGAVGTQYF.

This clonotype occurred a few times. Compared with germline, one end of the junction differs, possibly owing to a read error. This sequence joins TRBV30 and TRBJ1-5; D is unresolved. The CDR3 sequence is 14 residues long. Germline V gives CDR1 GTSNPN, CDR2 SVGIG (reference sequence). The CDR3 nucleotides are TGTGCCTGGAGTGTAGAAACGGGGAATCAGGCCCAGCATTTT. Its protein is CAWSVETGNQAQHF.

Ten or more counts support this clonotype. One end of the junction fails to match germline, which may point to a read error. The rearrangement links TRBV7-2 to TRBJ1-5; the D gene is possibly TRBD1 (5 bases). In germline, CDR1 is SGHTA, CDR2 FQGNSA. The CDR3 is 15 residues long. CDR3 in DNA: TGTGCCAGCAGTTTAGCCGGCAGGGGCAATCAGCCCCAGCATTTT. It codes for CASSLAGRGNQPQHF. Based on the CDR3 plus reference TRBV7-2 and TRBJ1-5, the full variable domain is GAGVSQSPSNKVTEKGKDVELRCDPISGHTALYWYRQSLGQGLEFLIYFQGNSAPDKSGLPSDRFSAERTGGSVSTLTIQRTQQEDSAVYLCASSLAGRGNQPQHFGDGTRLSIL.

This chain links TRBV5-1 with TRBJ2-2, with D perhaps TRBD2 (5 bases). The germline V and J ends were trimmed by 4 bases and 0 bases, with 10 bases remaining between them. The CDR3 totals 15 residues. From germline, CDR1 is SGHRS and CDR2 YFSETQ. In DNA form, the CDR3 reads TGCGCCAGCAGCGTAGCGACCGCGAACACCGGGGAGCTGTTTTTT. This encodes CASSVATANTGELFF.